This TCR beta chain was obtained from a study of T cells in Graves' hyperthyroidism and ophthalmopathy. Study results and limitations: Blood also carried most thyroid clonotypes expanded above 0.001. Stable hyperthyroidism was separated from ophthalmopathy by a model based on 13 V-J features.

This clonotype was counted between two and nine times. The target antigen is unknown. Regions amplified from RNA transcripts were the TCR beta CDR3 regions. The HTBI primer set drove a first-round RT-PCR of the TCR CDR3. TCRdb re-called the multiplex PCR reads through MiXCR, storing one row per CDR3 protein. Altogether about 560,000 distinct CDR3 sequences are present, under 60% being singletons, with the ten largest covering approximately 8.2%. The clonotype originates from a young woman with Graves' hyperthyroidism. The source material was peripheral blood or thyroid tissue (not recorded which).

This CDR3 reads CASSLRGQGAGTEAFF. CDR3 coding DNA: TGTGCCAGCAGTTTAAGGGGACAGGGGGCAGGCACTGAAGCTTTCTTT. The chain joins TRBV7-9 to TRBJ1-1, with 12 bases that match TRBD1. Trimming took 6 bases from V and 4 from J; bases not matched to a gene: 9. The CDR3 length is 16 residues. The germline gives CDR1 SEHNR, CDR2 FQNEAQ (reference sequence).